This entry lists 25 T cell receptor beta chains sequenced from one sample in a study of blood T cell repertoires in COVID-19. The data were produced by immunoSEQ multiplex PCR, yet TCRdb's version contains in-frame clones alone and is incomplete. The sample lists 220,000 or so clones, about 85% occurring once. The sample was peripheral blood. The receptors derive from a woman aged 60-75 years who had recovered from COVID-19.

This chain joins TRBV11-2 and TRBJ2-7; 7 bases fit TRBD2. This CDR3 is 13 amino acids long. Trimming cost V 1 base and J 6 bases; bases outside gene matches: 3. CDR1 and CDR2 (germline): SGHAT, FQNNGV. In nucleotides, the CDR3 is TGTGCCAGCAGCTTAGGGGAGCGGGGCGAGCAGTACTTC. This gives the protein CASSLGERGEQYF.

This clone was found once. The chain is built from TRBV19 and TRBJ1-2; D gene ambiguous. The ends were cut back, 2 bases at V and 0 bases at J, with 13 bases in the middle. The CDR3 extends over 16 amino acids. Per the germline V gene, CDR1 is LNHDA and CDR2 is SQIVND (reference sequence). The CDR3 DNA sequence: TGTGCCAGTAGTATACGGGTCCCGGATACTAACTATGGCTACACCTTC. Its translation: CASSIRVPDTNYGYTF.

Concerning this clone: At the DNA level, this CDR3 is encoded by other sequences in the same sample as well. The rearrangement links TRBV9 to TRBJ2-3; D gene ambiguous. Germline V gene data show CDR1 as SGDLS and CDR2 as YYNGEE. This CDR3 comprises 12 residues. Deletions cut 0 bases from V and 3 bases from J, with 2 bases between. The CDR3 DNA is TGTGCCAGCAGCGTAGCAACAGATACGCAGTATTTT. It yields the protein CASSVATDTQYF.

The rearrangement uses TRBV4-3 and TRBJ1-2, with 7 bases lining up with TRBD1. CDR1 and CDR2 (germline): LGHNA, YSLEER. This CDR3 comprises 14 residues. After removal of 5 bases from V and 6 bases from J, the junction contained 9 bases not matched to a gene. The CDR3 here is CASSRGAQGDGYTF. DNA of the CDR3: TGCGCCAGCAGCAGGGGTGCCCAGGGGGATGGCTACACCTTC.

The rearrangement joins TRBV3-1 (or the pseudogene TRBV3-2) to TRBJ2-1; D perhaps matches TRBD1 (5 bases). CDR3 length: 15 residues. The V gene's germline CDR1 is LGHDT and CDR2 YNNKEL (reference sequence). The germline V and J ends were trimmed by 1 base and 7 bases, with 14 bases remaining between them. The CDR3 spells CASSQGVGVRNEQFF. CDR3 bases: TGTGCCAGCAGCCAAGGGGTAGGGGTGCGGAATGAGCAGTTCTTC.

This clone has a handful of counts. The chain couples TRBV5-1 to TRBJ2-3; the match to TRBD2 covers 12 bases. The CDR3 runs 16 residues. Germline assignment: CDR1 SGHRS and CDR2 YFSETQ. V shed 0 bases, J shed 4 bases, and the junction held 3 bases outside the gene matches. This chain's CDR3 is CASSLAASGGADTQYF. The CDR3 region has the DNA TGCGCCAGCAGCTTGGCTGCTAGCGGGGGGGCAGATACGCAGTATTTT. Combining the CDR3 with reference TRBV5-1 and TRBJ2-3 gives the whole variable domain KAGVTQTPRYLIKTRGQQVTLSCSPISGHRSVSWYQQTPGQGLQFLFEYFSETQRNKGNFPGRFSGRQFSNSRSEMNVSTLELGDSALYLCASSLAASGGADTQYFGPGTRLTVL.

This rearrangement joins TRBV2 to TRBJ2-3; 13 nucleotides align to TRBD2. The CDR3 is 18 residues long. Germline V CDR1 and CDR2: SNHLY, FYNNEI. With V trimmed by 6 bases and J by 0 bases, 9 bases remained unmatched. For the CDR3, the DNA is TGTGCCAGCAGGCGGTTACTAGCGGGGGGGCTGAGCACAGATACGCAGTATTTT. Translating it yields CASRRLLAGGLSTDTQYF.

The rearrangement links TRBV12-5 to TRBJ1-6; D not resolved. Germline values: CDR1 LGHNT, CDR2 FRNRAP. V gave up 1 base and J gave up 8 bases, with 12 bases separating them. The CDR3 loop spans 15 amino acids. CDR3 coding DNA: TGTGCTAGTGGTTTGGGCCAATCGCGGGATTCACCCCTCCACTTT. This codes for CASGLGQSRDSPLHF.

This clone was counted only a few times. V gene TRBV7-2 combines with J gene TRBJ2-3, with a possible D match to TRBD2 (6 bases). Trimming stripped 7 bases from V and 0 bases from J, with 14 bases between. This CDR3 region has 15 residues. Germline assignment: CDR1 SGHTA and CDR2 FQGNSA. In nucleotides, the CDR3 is TGTGCCAGCAATCCTTCGGGGACTAGCACAGATACGCAGTATTTT. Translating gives CASNPSGTSTDTQYF.

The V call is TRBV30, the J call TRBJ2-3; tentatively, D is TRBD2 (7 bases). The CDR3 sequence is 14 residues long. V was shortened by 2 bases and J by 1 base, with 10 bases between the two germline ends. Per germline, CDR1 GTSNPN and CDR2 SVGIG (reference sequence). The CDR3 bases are TGTGCCTGGAGTCGAGGGGGGGGCACAGATACGCAGTATTTT. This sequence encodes CAWSRGGGTDTQYF. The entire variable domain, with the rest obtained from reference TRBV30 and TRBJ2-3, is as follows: SQTIHQWPATLVQPVGSPLSLECTVEGTSNPNLYWYRQAAGRGLQLLFYSVGIGQISSEVPQNLSASRPQDRQFILSSKKLLLSDSGFYLCAWSRGGGTDTQYFGPGTRLTVL.

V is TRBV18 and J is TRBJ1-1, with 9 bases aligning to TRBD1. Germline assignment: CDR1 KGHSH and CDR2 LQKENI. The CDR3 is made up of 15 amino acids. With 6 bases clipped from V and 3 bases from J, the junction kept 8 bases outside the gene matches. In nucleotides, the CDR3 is TGTGCCAGCTCTGATCGACAGGGGGGGGACACTGAAGCTTTCTTT. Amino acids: CASSDRQGGDTEAFF.

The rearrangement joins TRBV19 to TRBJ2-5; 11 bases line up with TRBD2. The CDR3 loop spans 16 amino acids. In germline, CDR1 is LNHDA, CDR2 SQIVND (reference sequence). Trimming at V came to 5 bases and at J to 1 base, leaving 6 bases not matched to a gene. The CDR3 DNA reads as TGTGCCAGTAGTGCCAGACTAGCGGGGCTCCAAGAGACCCAGTACTTC. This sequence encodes CASSARLAGLQETQYF.

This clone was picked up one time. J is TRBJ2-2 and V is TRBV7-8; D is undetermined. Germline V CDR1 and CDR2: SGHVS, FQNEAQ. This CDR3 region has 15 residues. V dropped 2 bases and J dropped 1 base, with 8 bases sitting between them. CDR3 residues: CASSLRRENTGELFF. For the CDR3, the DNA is TGTGCCAGCAGCTTACGAAGAGAGAACACCGGGGAGCTGTTTTTT.

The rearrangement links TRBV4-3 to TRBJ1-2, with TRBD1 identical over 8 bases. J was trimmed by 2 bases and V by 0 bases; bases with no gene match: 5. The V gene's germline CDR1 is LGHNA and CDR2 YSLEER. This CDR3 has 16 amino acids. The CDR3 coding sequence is TGCGCCAGCAGCCAAGATTGGAGGACAGGGAACTATGGCTACACCTTC. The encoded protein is CASSQDWRTGNYGYTF.

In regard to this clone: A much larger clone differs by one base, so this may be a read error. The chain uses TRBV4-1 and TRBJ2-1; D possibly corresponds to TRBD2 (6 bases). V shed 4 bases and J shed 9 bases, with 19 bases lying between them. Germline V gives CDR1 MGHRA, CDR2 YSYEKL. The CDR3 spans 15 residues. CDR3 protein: CASSLRDSSQSEQFF. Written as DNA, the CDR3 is TGCGCCAGCAGCCTCCGGGACTCAAGCCAGAGTGAGCAGTTCTTC.

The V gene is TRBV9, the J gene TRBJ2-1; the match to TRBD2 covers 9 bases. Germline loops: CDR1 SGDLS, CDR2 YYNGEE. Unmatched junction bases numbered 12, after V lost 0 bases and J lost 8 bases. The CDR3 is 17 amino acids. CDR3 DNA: TGTGCCAGCAGCGTAGCGGTAGCGGGGGATGTGAGGGATGAGCAGTTCTTC. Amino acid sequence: CASSVAVAGDVRDEQFF. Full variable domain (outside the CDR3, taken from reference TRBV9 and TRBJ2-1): DSGVTQTPKHLITATGQRVTLRCSPRSGDLSVYWYQQSLDQGLQFLIQYYNGEERAKGNILERFSAQQFPDLHSELNLSSLELGDSALYFCASSVAVAGDVRDEQFFGPGTRLTVL.

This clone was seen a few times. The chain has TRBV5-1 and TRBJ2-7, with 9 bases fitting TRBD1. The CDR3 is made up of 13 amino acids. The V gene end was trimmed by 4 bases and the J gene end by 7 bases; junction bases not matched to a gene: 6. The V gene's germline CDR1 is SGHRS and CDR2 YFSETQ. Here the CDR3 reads CASSTGTGQEQYF. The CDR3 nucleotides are TGCGCCAGCAGCACGGGGACAGGGCAAGAGCAGTACTTC.

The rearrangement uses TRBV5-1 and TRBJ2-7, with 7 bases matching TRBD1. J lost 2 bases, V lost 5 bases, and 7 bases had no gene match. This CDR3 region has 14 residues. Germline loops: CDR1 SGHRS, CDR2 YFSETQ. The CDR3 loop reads CASRGADRTYEQYF. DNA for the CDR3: TGCGCCAGCAGGGGGGCGGACAGGACCTACGAGCAGTACTTC.

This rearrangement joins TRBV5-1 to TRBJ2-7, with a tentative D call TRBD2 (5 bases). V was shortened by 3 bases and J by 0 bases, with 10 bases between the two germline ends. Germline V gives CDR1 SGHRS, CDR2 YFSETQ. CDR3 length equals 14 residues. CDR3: CASSSGLSSYEQYF. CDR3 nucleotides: TGCGCCAGCAGCTCCGGACTTAGCTCCTACGAGCAGTACTTC.

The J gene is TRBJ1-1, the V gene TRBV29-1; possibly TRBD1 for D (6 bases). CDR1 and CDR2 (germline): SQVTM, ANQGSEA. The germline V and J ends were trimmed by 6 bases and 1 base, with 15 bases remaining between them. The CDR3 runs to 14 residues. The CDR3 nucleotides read TGCAGCGTCCGTACAGGGTCAACGAACACTGAAGCTTTCTTT. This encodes CSVRTGSTNTEAFF. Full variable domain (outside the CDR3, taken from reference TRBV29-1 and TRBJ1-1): SAVISQKPSRDICQRGTSLTIQCQVDSQVTMMFWYRQQPGQSLTLIATANQGSEATYESGFVIDKFPISRPNLTFSTLTVSNMSPEDSSIYLCSVRTGSTNTEAFFGQGTRLTVV.

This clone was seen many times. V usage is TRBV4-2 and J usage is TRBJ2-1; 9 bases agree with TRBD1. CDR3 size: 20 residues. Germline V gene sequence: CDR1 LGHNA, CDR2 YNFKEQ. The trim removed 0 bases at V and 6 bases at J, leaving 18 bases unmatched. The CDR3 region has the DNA TGTGCCAGCAGCCAAGATTGGGTGACAGGGGGATTTGACGGGGGCAATGAGCAGTTCTTC. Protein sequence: CASSQDWVTGGFDGGNEQFF.

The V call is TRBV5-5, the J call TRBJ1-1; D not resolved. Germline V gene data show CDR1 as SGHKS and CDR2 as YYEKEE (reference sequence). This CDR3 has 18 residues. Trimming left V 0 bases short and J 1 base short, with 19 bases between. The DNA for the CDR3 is TGTGCCAGCAGCTTGGGGGGAGTAGGGCGGGTGGAGAACACTGAAGCTTTCTTT. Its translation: CASSLGGVGRVENTEAFF. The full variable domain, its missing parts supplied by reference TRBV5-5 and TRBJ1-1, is DAGVTQSPTHLIKTRGQQVTLRCSPISGHKSVSWYQQVLGQGPQFIFQYYEKEERGRGNFPDRFSARQFPNYSSELNVNALLLGDSALYLCASSLGGVGRVENTEAFFGQGTRLTVV.

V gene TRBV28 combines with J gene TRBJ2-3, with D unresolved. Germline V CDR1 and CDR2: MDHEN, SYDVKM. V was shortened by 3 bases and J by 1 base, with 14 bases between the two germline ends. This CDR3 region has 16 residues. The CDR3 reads CASSFRGRSGTDTQYF. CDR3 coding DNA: TGTGCCAGCAGTTTTCGCGGCAGATCGGGCACAGATACGCAGTATTTT. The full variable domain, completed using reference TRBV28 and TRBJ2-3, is DVKVTQSSRYLVKRTGEKVFLECVQDMDHENMFWYRQDPGLGLRLIYFSYDVKMKEKGDIPEGYSVSREKKERFSLILESASTNQTSMYLCASSFRGRSGTDTQYFGPGTRLTVL.

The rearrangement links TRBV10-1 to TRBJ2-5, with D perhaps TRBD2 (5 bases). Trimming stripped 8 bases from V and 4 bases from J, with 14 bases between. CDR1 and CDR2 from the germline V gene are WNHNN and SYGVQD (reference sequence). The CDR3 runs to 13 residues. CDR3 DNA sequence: TGCGCCAGCCGGGGATTCCCGAGAGAGACCCAGTACTTC. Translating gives CASRGFPRETQYF.

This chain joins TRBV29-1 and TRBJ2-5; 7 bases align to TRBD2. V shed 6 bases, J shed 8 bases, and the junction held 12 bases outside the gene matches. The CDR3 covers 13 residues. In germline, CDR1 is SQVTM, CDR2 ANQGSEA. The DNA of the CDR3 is TGCAGCGTCCCATCCAGCGGGGAAGGTACCCAGTACTTC. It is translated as CSVPSSGEGTQYF.